This T cell receptor (beta chain) was sequenced for a study of T cell repertoires in cytomegalovirus infection. Study summary: Public TCR beta signatures indicated both CMV infection and matching HLA type. Study-level points and caveats: HLA-C-restricted CMV-specific TCR beta clonotypes were dominant in the ex vivo response.

This clonotype showed up just a few times. Its target is unknown. Each CDR3 protein gets one entry after TCRdb re-called the reads with MiXCR. The sample includes some 400,000 distinct CDR3 sequences, approximately 30% seen only once; the top ten take approximately 14%. Trimming left V 5 bases short and J 4 bases short, with 8 bases between. Germline V gene data show CDR1 as MGHRA and CDR2 as YSYEKL. This CDR3 spans 13 amino acids. The sequence was collected from a human donor in good health (CMV status not recorded). Some clones in this sample may be carry-over from other donors' samples. Sequencing input: PBMCs. The genes are TRBV4-1 and TRBJ2-2; the D is unclear. CDR3 residues: CASSAFITGELFF. CDR3 DNA: TGCGCCAGCAGCGCTTTCATCACCGGGGAGCTGTTTTTT.